The 27 T cell receptor beta chains in this list originate from one sample, sequenced in a study of CD8+ T cells in alopecia areata. Sequencing used cDNA as its template, made by extracting RNA and reverse transcribing it. Profiled with immunoSEQ multiplex PCR; TCRdb holds only in-frame clones, not every one. The sample carries 130,000 or so clones, approximately 90% recorded once. Noted treatment: oral pan-JAK inhibitor, 5-10 mg twice daily. The sequenced sample was CD8+ T cells sorted from blood, obtained at week 4, from a patient treated with tofacitinib. The receptors were sampled from a human donor with alopecia areata.

V is TRBV7-2 and J is TRBJ1-1, with D tentatively TRBD1 (6 bases). The germline CDR1 and CDR2 sequences are SGHTA and FQGNSA. There are 12 residues in the CDR3. Trimming removed 5 bases from V and 9 bases from J, with 13 bases in between. CDR3 nucleotides: TGTGCCAGCAGCGAAGACGGACAGAAAGCTTTCTTT. As protein: CASSEDGQKAFF.

This chain links TRBV4-1 with TRBJ2-2; D gene ambiguous. V was trimmed by 11 bases and J by 5 bases, leaving 6 bases between them. There are 10 residues in the CDR3. Germline assignment: CDR1 MGHRA and CDR2 YSYEKL. The CDR3 spells CAPSTGELFF. The CDR3 DNA sequence: TGCGCCCCTTCGACCGGGGAGCTGTTTTTT.

The chain combines TRBV30 with TRBJ2-7; no reliable D call. The germline V gene encodes CDR1 GTSNPN and CDR2 SVGIG (reference sequence). V lost 7 bases and J 6 bases, leaving 16 bases between the germline ends. CDR3 length: 12 amino acids. CDR3 sequence reads: CAYDSVIREQYF. As DNA, the CDR3 is TGTGCCTACGATAGTGTGATCCGCGAGCAGTACTTC. Complete variable domain (other parts from reference TRBV30 and TRBJ2-7): SQTIHQWPATLVQPVGSPLSLECTVEGTSNPNLYWYRQAAGRGLQLLFYSVGIGQISSEVPQNLSASRPQDRQFILSSKKLLLSDSGFYLCAYDSVIREQYFGPGTRLTVT.

The genes are TRBV18 and TRBJ1-1, with 8 bases that match TRBD1. Losses at the gene ends were 3 bases for V and 0 bases for J; bases not matched to a gene: 3. From germline, CDR1 is KGHSH and CDR2 LQKENI. The CDR3 runs 15 residues. CDR3 sequence: CASSPTDRVNTEAFF. CDR3 coding DNA: TGTGCCAGCTCACCTACGGACAGGGTGAACACTGAAGCTTTCTTT.

This chain uses TRBV9 with TRBJ1-1; D gene uncertain. CDR1 is SGDLS, CDR2 YYNGEE, per germline. The V end lost 4 bases, the J end lost 5 bases, and 18 bases lay between the germline ends. The CDR3 has 15 amino acids. The CDR3 protein is CASSPQSGAQTEAFF. In DNA, the CDR3 is TGTGCCAGCAGCCCCCAGTCCGGTGCACAAACTGAAGCTTTCTTT.

This clone showed up many times. The V call is TRBV7-9, the J call TRBJ1-1; weak D call: TRBD1 (6 bases). V lost 5 bases, J lost 11 bases, and 24 bases lay in between. CDR3 length equals 15 residues. Germline-derived CDR1 and CDR2 are SEHNR and FQNEAQ (reference sequence). The CDR3 region has the DNA TGTGCCAGCAGCGGGGGCGATAGCCCAACTCACGTGGCTTTCTTT. Protein: CASSGGDSPTHVAFF.

V gene TRBV29-1 combines with J gene TRBJ2-5; D unresolved. V lost 6 bases and J lost 1, with 9 bases in between. This CDR3 contains 12 residues. Germline values: CDR1 SQVTM, CDR2 ANQGSEA. The CDR3 nucleotides are TGCAGCGTCGGCGCGAGCCAAGAGACCCAGTACTTC. Its protein product is CSVGASQETQYF.

The chain combines TRBV29-1 with TRBJ2-1; D call uncertain. The germline gives CDR1 SQVTM, CDR2 ANQGSEA. The CDR3 extends over 16 amino acids. The ends were cut back, 0 bases at V and 0 bases at J, with 12 bases in the middle. The CDR3 DNA reads TGCAGCGTTGAAGATCCAACGCGGAGCTCCTACAATGAGCAGTTCTTC. Amino acids: CSVEDPTRSSYNEQFF.

This clone was observed a single time. The rearrangement links TRBV5-8 to TRBJ2-3; TRBD2 matches at 7 bases. The V and J ends lost 3 bases and 2 bases, in that order; junction bases with no gene match: 3. The CDR3 loop spans 14 amino acids. From germline, CDR1 is SGHTS and CDR2 YDEGEE. The CDR3 DNA reads as TGTGCCAGCAGCTGGACTAGTTACACAGATACGCAGTATTTT. This sequence encodes CASSWTSYTDTQYF.

This clone was counted a single time. The genes are TRBV30 and TRBJ2-2; D unclear. Germline values: CDR1 GTSNPN, CDR2 SVGIG (reference sequence). Trimming took off 8 bases at V and 6 bases at J, with 13 bases between the two ends. This CDR3 region has 12 residues. Here the CDR3 DNA reads TGTGCCGGTAAATTAGGAGCCGGGGAGCTGTTTTTT. Translation gives CAGKLGAGELFF.

CDR3 region: CATSLGRSYEQYF. CDR3 nucleotides: TGTGCCACCAGCCTGGGCAGGTCCTACGAGCAGTACTTC. The rearrangement joins TRBV15 to TRBJ2-7; no reliable D call. The V end was cut by 5 bases, the J end by 1 base, with 9 bases between. Germline CDR1 reads LNHNV; CDR2 reads YYDKDF (reference sequence). The CDR3 runs 13 residues.

J is TRBJ2-2 and V is TRBV29-1; 7 nucleotides line up with TRBD1. The CDR3 has 14 residues. The trim removed 1 base at V and 5 bases at J, leaving 4 bases unmatched. The germline gives CDR1 SQVTM, CDR2 ANQGSEA. The CDR3 sequence is CSVEVTGATGELFF. DNA of the CDR3: TGCAGCGTTGAAGTAACAGGGGCTACCGGGGAGCTGTTTTTT.

The chain joins TRBV4-1 to TRBJ2-7; no definite D call. Trimming removed 1 base from V and 2 bases from J, with 18 bases in between. The germline CDR1 and CDR2 sequences are MGHRA and YSYEKL. The CDR3 extends over 17 amino acids. CDR3 sequence reads: CASSQGVDGFEPYEQYF. DNA of the CDR3: TGCGCCAGCAGCCAAGGGGTGGACGGCTTTGAGCCCTACGAGCAGTACTTC.

The CDR3 sequence is CAWSVQESYYEQYF. As DNA, the CDR3 is TGTGCCTGGAGTGTACAGGAATCTTACTACGAGCAGTACTTC. V usage is TRBV30 and J usage is TRBJ2-7, with D possibly being TRBD1 (5 bases). The germline V and J ends were trimmed by 0 bases and 3 bases, with 12 bases remaining between them. Looked up from germline, CDR1 is GTSNPN and CDR2 is SVGIG (reference sequence). The CDR3 is made up of 14 amino acids.

A few counts support this clone. The gene calls are TRBV9 and TRBJ2-7, with D unresolved. The CDR3 has 10 amino acids. Germline assignment: CDR1 SGDLS and CDR2 YYNGEE. With 4 bases removed from V and 6 bases from J, the gap between germline ends came to 5 bases. The CDR3 DNA is TGTGCCAGCAGCCCCCGCGAGCAGTACTTC. Translated, it gives CASSPREQYF.

This clone was detected only a few times. This sequence joins TRBV29-1 and TRBJ2-1; 7 nucleotides match TRBD2. Germline V gene sequence: CDR1 SQVTM, CDR2 ANQGSEA. The CDR3 contains 15 residues. V lost 1 base to trimming and J lost 1 base; unmatched junction nucleotides: 4. CDR3 DNA sequence: TGCAGCGTTGAAGGGCTAGCGGTGTCCTACAATGAGCAGTTCTTC. Protein: CSVEGLAVSYNEQFF.

The chain couples TRBV4-1 to TRBJ2-2; 10 bases are shared with TRBD2. The CDR3 totals 15 residues. Germline loops: CDR1 MGHRA, CDR2 YSYEKL. With V trimmed by 1 base and J by 4 bases, 0 bases remained unmatched. The CDR3 bases are TGCGCCAGCAGCCAAGTAGCGGGAGGCACCGGGGAGCTGTTTTTT. It translates to CASSQVAGGTGELFF.

V gene TRBV29-1 combines with J gene TRBJ2-7; the D gene is possibly TRBD1 (6 bases). Between the trimmed V and J ends, which lost 4 bases and 4 bases, there was a span of 14 bases. This CDR3 is built from 13 residues. Per germline, CDR1 SQVTM and CDR2 ANQGSEA. As DNA, the CDR3 is TGCAGCGTTGGCCGGGCAGGGGTTTACGAGCAGTACTTC. Translation: CSVGRAGVYEQYF.

The chain is built from TRBV30 and TRBJ2-2; D possibly corresponds to TRBD1 (5 bases). In germline, CDR1 is GTSNPN, CDR2 SVGIG (reference sequence). V dropped 4 bases and J dropped 2 bases, with 8 bases sitting between them. CDR3 length: 13 amino acids. The CDR3: CAWMTVNTGELFF. The CDR3 region has the DNA TGTGCCTGGATGACAGTAAACACCGGGGAGCTGTTTTTT.

The chain couples TRBV29-1 to TRBJ2-7; D remains ambiguous. Trimming pared 1 base from V and 0 bases from J, leaving 10 bases between. The CDR3 is made up of 14 amino acids. Germline assignment: CDR1 SQVTM and CDR2 ANQGSEA. CDR3 DNA sequence: TGCAGCGTTGAAGTATTTGAAGCCTCCTACGAGCAGTACTTC. Translated: CSVEVFEASYEQYF.

This chain links TRBV4-1 with TRBJ2-2; the D gene is possibly TRBD1 (5 bases). Germline V gene sequence: CDR1 MGHRA, CDR2 YSYEKL. Trimming pared 4 bases from V and 7 bases from J, leaving 7 bases between. The CDR3 covers 12 residues. DNA of the CDR3: TGCGCCAGCAGCCTCCAGGGCGGGGAGCTGTTTTTT. This encodes CASSLQGGELFF.

The gene calls are TRBV5-6 and TRBJ2-7; a possible D gene is TRBD1 (5 bases). Germline CDR1 SGHDT, CDR2 YYEEEE. The CDR3 consists of 14 residues. V lost 6 bases and J lost 2, with 15 bases in between. CDR3 region: CASTWGAGTYEQYF. CDR3 nucleotide sequence: TGTGCCAGCACTTGGGGCGCAGGAACCTACGAGCAGTACTTC.

This chain uses TRBV9 with TRBJ2-7, with D perhaps given as TRBD1 or TRBD2 (5 bases each). CDR1 and CDR2 from the germline V gene are SGDLS and YYNGEE. Trimming pared 7 bases from V and 5 bases from J, leaving 10 bases between. The length of the CDR3 is 11 residues. The CDR3 DNA sequence: TGTGCCAGCGGGGCGCGGGACGAGCAGTACTTC. Protein product: CASGARDEQYF.

The J gene is TRBJ2-7, the V gene TRBV6-5, with D hard to call. V was clipped by 0 bases and J by 2 bases, with 5 bases between them. This CDR3 is built from 13 residues. Germline V lookup: CDR1 MNHEY, CDR2 SVGAGI. Here the CDR3 reads CASSYSGPYEQYF. CDR3 DNA: TGTGCCAGCAGTTACTCAGGGCCCTACGAGCAGTACTTC.

Note on this clone: In the same sample, other DNA sequences code for this CDR3. The V and J genes are TRBV9 and TRBJ2-7, with 7 bases matching TRBD1. The V gene end was trimmed by 4 bases and the J gene end by 3 bases; junction bases not matched to a gene: 4. The CDR3 length is 13 residues. Germline CDR1 is SGDLS and CDR2 is YYNGEE. CDR3 in amino acids: CASSPRDSYEQYF. The CDR3 nucleotides read TGTGCCAGCAGCCCTCGGGACAGCTACGAGCAGTACTTC. Complete variable domain (other parts from reference TRBV9 and TRBJ2-7): DSGVTQTPKHLITATGQRVTLRCSPRSGDLSVYWYQQSLDQGLQFLIQYYNGEERAKGNILERFSAQQFPDLHSELNLSSLELGDSALYFCASSPRDSYEQYFGPGTRLTVT.

This chain links TRBV7-8 with TRBJ2-1; 12 bases align to TRBD2. In germline, CDR1 is SGHVS, CDR2 FQNEAQ. CDR3 length: 15 residues. V shed 5 bases, J shed 7 bases, and the junction held 6 bases outside the gene matches. This CDR3 reads CASSPGLAGLNEQFF. As DNA, the CDR3 is TGTGCCAGCAGCCCTGGACTAGCGGGACTGAATGAGCAGTTCTTC.

The chain couples TRBV15 to TRBJ2-7; the D gene is possibly TRBD2 (6 bases). CDR3 length: 18 residues. Trimming cost V 0 bases and J 5 bases, with 23 bases left between them. CDR1 and CDR2 (germline): LNHNV, YYDKDF (reference sequence). The CDR3 loop reads CATSRENYGTPMLHEQYF. The CDR3 coding sequence is TGTGCCACCAGCAGAGAAAACTATGGGACTCCGATGCTCCACGAGCAGTACTTC. Using reference TRBV15 and TRBJ2-7 for the parts outside the CDR3, the full variable domain is DAMVIQNPRYQVTQFGKPVTLSCSQTLNHNVMYWYQQKSSQAPKLLFHYYDKDFNNEADTPDNFQSRRPNTSFCFLDIRSPGLGDTAMYLCATSRENYGTPMLHEQYFGPGTRLTVT.